Following are 8 T cell receptor beta chains from one sample sequenced in a study of graft-versus-host responses after intestinal transplantation. Data came from immunoSEQ multiplex PCR; TCRdb stores just in-frame clones and leaves some out. This table holds some 5,600 clones, roughly 25% found once. The starting material was alloreactive CD4+ T cells from a mixed lymphocyte reaction culture, obtained before transplantation. Noted subset: CFSE-low proliferating T cells sorted from roughly six-day pre-transplant mixed lymphocyte reaction (GvH or HvG direction). These TCRs come from a human patient who was an organ donor for intestinal transplantation.

The rearrangement joins TRBV30 to TRBJ1-2, with a weak D call TRBD1 (5 bases). The CDR3 length is 15 residues. Germline V gene data show CDR1 as GTSNPN and CDR2 as SVGIG (reference sequence). Trimming shortened V by 1 base and J by 4 bases, and 16 bases separated the two germline ends. The CDR3 spells CAWSATRVFGYGYTF. The CDR3 DNA follows: TGTGCCTGGAGTGCAACCAGGGTGTTCGGCTATGGCTACACCTTC.

The chain carries TRBV5-1 and TRBJ2-7; 9 bases match TRBD1. The germline gives CDR1 SGHRS, CDR2 YFSETQ. V shed 2 bases and J 5 bases; nucleotides not matched to a gene: 8. The CDR3 runs to 15 residues. The CDR3 DNA follows: TGCGCCAGCAGCTTATTAGACAGGGGGAACGACGAGCAGTACTTC. As protein: CASSLLDRGNDEQYF. The full variable domain, with the rest looked up from reference TRBV5-1 and TRBJ2-7, is KAGVTQTPRYLIKTRGQQVTLSCSPISGHRSVSWYQQTPGQGLQFLFEYFSETQRNKGNFPGRFSGRQFSNSRSEMNVSTLELGDSALYLCASSLLDRGNDEQYFGPGTRLTVT.

This sequence joins TRBV5-4 and TRBJ2-2; possibly TRBD1 for D (6 bases). The CDR3 consists of 17 residues. Germline V gives CDR1 SGHNT, CDR2 YYREEE (reference sequence). V lost 2 bases and J lost 0, with 14 bases in between. The CDR3: CASSLGGEIANTGELFF. The CDR3, as DNA: TGTGCCAGCAGCTTAGGGGGTGAGATCGCGAACACCGGGGAGCTGTTTTTT. Supplemented by reference TRBV5-4 and TRBJ2-2, the full variable domain reads ETGVTQSPTHLIKTRGQQVTLRCSSQSGHNTVSWYQQALGQGPQFIFQYYREEENGRGNFPPRFSGLQFPNYSSELNVNALELDDSALYLCASSLGGEIANTGELFFGEGSRLTVL.

The chain employs TRBV4-1 and TRBJ2-7, with 10 bases aligning to TRBD2. Germline V gene data show CDR1 as MGHRA and CDR2 as YSYEKL. Trimming at V came to 1 base and at J to 7 bases, leaving 7 bases not matched to a gene. The CDR3 loop spans 15 amino acids. CDR3 nucleotide sequence: TGCGCCAGCAGCCAAGTCGCTAGCGGGAGTCGTGAGCAGTACTTC. Residues: CASSQVASGSREQYF.

V usage is TRBV7-3 and J usage is TRBJ2-3; D gene unclear. This CDR3 has 12 residues. V was clipped by 5 bases and J by 1 base, with 4 bases between them. The germline CDR1 and CDR2 sequences are SGHTA and FQGTGA. CDR3 bases: TGTGCCAGCAGCCCGGGCACAGATACGCAGTATTTT. This translates into CASSPGTDTQYF. Variable domain in full (rest from reference TRBV7-3 and TRBJ2-3): GAGVSQTPSNKVTEKGKYVELRCDPISGHTALYWYRQSLGQGPEFLIYFQGTGAADDSGLPNDRFFAVRPEGSVSTLKIQRTERGDSAVYLCASSPGTDTQYFGPGTRLTVL.

The V and J genes are TRBV13 and TRBJ1-3, with D hard to call. Germline V gene sequence: CDR1 PRHDT, CDR2 FYEKMQ (reference sequence). V lost 2 bases and J 4 bases, leaving 9 bases between the germline ends. The CDR3 has 14 residues. CDR3 sequence reads: CASSLLAPGNTIYF. The DNA for the CDR3 is TGTGCCAGCAGCTTATTAGCTCCCGGAAACACCATATATTTT.

The gene calls are TRBV7-2 and TRBJ1-6, with D perhaps matching TRBD1 (5 bases). This CDR3 contains 15 residues. V was shortened by 0 bases and J by 6 bases, with 9 bases between the two germline ends. Germline V gives CDR1 SGHTA, CDR2 FQGNSA. The CDR3 coding sequence is TGTGCCAGCAGCTTAGCCGGCAGGGTTAATTCACCCCTCCACTTT. Its protein product is CASSLAGRVNSPLHF.

This clone occurred once. This chain uses TRBV4-1 with TRBJ1-1; perhaps TRBD1 as D (6 bases). Trimming stripped 2 bases from V and 6 bases from J, with 16 bases between. CDR1 is MGHRA, CDR2 YSYEKL, per germline. This CDR3 contains 15 residues. CDR3 in amino acids: CASSQYQGSRAEAFF. CDR3 sequence (DNA): TGCGCCAGCAGCCAATATCAGGGGAGTCGTGCTGAAGCTTTCTTT.